Listed here are 7 T cell receptor beta chains from one sample, sequenced in a study of CD8+CD57+ T cells in acquired aplastic anemia. Genomic DNA, the template, was used for profiling of the TCR beta VDJ and CDR3. TCRdb re-called the reads with MiXCR, one entry per CDR3 protein. This table has around 180,000 distinct CDR3 sequences, over 60% appearing once. Source material: sorted CD4+, CD8+, or CD8+CD57+ T cells (not recorded which) from PBMCs. The origin of the receptors is a human donor with severe aplastic anemia or a healthy control (not recorded which).

With respect to this clonotype: This may come from a read error, since a much larger clone is one base off. V gene TRBV2 combines with J gene TRBJ2-5; weak D call: TRBD2 (6 bases). CDR3 length: 19 residues. V dropped 5 bases and J dropped 3 bases, with 28 bases sitting between them. The germline V gene encodes CDR1 SNHLY and CDR2 FYNNEI. The CDR3: CASSYLQPNSAGRKETQYF. For the CDR3, the DNA is TGTGCCAGCAGTTATCTCCAGCCCAACTCGGCGGGGAGGAAAGAGACCCAGTACTTC.

The chain combines TRBV7-9 with TRBJ1-3; 7 positions match TRBD1. CDR1 is SEHNR and CDR2 is FQNEAQ in the germline V gene (reference sequence). The V gene end was trimmed by 6 bases and the J gene end by 4 bases; junction bases not matched to a gene: 9. The length of the CDR3 is 15 residues. CDR3 DNA: TGTGCCAGCAGTACCAAACAGGGGACGGGAAACACCATATATTTT. This codes for CASSTKQGTGNTIYF.

CDR3 coding DNA: TGTGCCAGCAGCAAAAGGGGGACAGAGAGCAATCAGCCCCAGCATTTT. Encoded protein: CASSKRGTESNQPQHF. The chain employs TRBV7-8 and TRBJ1-5, with 7 bases that match TRBD1. The CDR3 is made up of 16 amino acids. J lost 1 base, V lost 5 bases, and 8 bases had no gene match. Per the germline V gene, CDR1 is SGHVS and CDR2 is FQNEAQ.

The CDR3 protein is CSARRRGPYEQYF. The DNA for the CDR3 is TGCAGTGCTAGGAGGCGGGGGCCCTACGAGCAGTACTTC. The chain uses TRBV20-1 and TRBJ2-7; maybe TRBD2 (7 bases). V was trimmed by 3 bases and J by 2 bases, leaving 11 bases between them. The CDR3 length is 13 residues. Germline V gene data show CDR1 as DFQATT and CDR2 as SNEGSKA (reference sequence).

The chain joins TRBV7-3 to TRBJ2-5; D may be TRBD2 (6 bases). From germline, CDR1 is SGHTA and CDR2 FQGTGA. CDR3 size: 14 residues. V shed 5 bases and J shed 5 bases, with 15 bases lying between them. The CDR3 here is CASSAYRDSETQYF. CDR3 nucleotides: TGTGCCAGCAGCGCATACCGGGACTCTGAGACCCAGTACTTC.

Details on this clonotype: A read error may produce the germline difference seen at one junction end. The chain uses TRBV11-1 and TRBJ1-6, with unresolved D. The germline V gene has CDR1 SGHAT and CDR2 FQDESV (reference sequence). There are 8 residues in the CDR3. The DNA of the CDR3 is TGTGCCAGCACCCTAGGCCGATTT. Its protein is CASTLGRF. Full variable domain (remainder filled in from reference TRBV11-1 and TRBJ1-6): EAEVAQSPRYKITEKSQAVAFWCDPISGHATLYWYRQILGQGPELLVQFQDESVVDDSQLPKDRFSAERLKGVDSTLKIQPAELGDSAMYLCASTLGRFGNGTRLTVT.

This clonotype turned up a few times. The chain is built from TRBV7-2 and TRBJ1-1; unclear D gene. Germline V gene lookup returns CDR1 SGHTA and CDR2 FQGNSA. Trimming stripped 3 bases from V and 1 base from J, with 9 bases between. The CDR3 consists of 14 residues. CDR3: CASSLYWENTEAFF. The DNA for the CDR3 is TGTGCCAGCAGCTTGTATTGGGAGAACACTGAAGCTTTCTTT.